The 29 T cell receptor beta chains presented below share a single source sample, sequenced in a study of blood T cell repertoires in COVID-19. TCRdb's table, derived via immunoSEQ multiplex PCR, lists solely in-frame clones and lacks some. Among about 190,000 clones, less than 80% were seen once, and the ten largest hold approximately 12%. Sequencing used peripheral blood. These receptors were taken from a man aged 45 to 65 who had recovered from COVID-19.

The J gene is TRBJ2-2, the V gene TRBV2; 11 bases are shared with TRBD2. This CDR3 is built from 16 residues. Per germline, CDR1 SNHLY and CDR2 FYNNEI. V lost 5 bases, J lost 5 bases, and 7 bases stayed unmatched. The CDR3 protein is CASSYNSGRATGELFF. The CDR3 coding sequence is TGTGCCAGCAGTTATAATAGCGGGAGGGCAACCGGGGAGCTGTTTTTT.

This chain links TRBV9 with TRBJ2-7; D unresolved. CDR3 length: 13 amino acids. V was pared by 2 bases and J by 5 bases, with 11 bases between. CDR1 and CDR2 (germline): SGDLS, YYNGEE. CDR3 sequence reads: CASSVPGLNEQYF. The CDR3 DNA reads as TGTGCCAGCAGCGTCCCCGGTCTCAACGAGCAGTACTTC.

This chain joins TRBV4-3 and TRBJ2-7; 7 bases match TRBD1. Germline V gene data show CDR1 as LGHNA and CDR2 as YSLEER. The junction had 10 bases not matched to a gene; V was cut back by 1 base and J by 4 bases. This CDR3 region has 16 residues. This chain's CDR3 is CASSQGSWDRDYEQYF. The CDR3 nucleotides read TGCGCCAGCAGCCAAGGCTCCTGGGACAGAGATTACGAGCAGTACTTC.

The chain joins TRBV19 to TRBJ1-5; 9 bases match TRBD1. Germline values: CDR1 LNHDA, CDR2 SQIVND (reference sequence). The CDR3 is 17 residues long. Trimming at V came to 3 bases and at J to 3 bases, leaving 9 bases not matched to a gene. CDR3 DNA: TGTGCCAGTAGTATCCTACAGGGGGCGCGAGTCAATCAGCCCCAGCATTTT. It is translated as CASSILQGARVNQPQHF. Complete variable domain (other parts from reference TRBV19 and TRBJ1-5): DGGITQSPKYLFRKEGQNVTLSCEQNLNHDAMYWYRQDPGQGLRLIYYSQIVNDFQKGDIAEGYSVSREKKESFPLTVTSAQKNPTAFYLCASSILQGARVNQPQHFGDGTRLSIL.

V and J are TRBV30 and TRBJ1-2; possibly TRBD1 for D (6 bases). V dropped 3 bases and J dropped 4 bases, with 15 bases sitting between them. The CDR3 sequence is 14 residues long. Germline CDR1 GTSNPN, CDR2 SVGIG (reference sequence). CDR3 region: CAWRGARAVYGYTF. CDR3 DNA: TGTGCCTGGAGGGGGGCCAGGGCGGTCTATGGCTACACCTTC.

The V gene is TRBV7-2, the J gene TRBJ2-2, with 11 bases matching TRBD1. The CDR3 sequence is 15 residues long. The V gene end was trimmed by 5 bases and the J gene end by 5 bases; junction bases not matched to a gene: 4. Germline CDR1 reads SGHTA; CDR2 reads FQGNSA. CDR3 sequence: CASSQDRGRTGELFF. The DNA of the CDR3 is TGTGCCAGCAGCCAGGACAGGGGGCGGACCGGGGAGCTGTTTTTT.

V gene TRBV12-3 or TRBV12-4 combines with J gene TRBJ2-7; no clear D. The CDR3 consists of 13 residues. V gave up 0 bases and J gave up 5 bases, with 8 bases separating them. The CDR3 DNA reads TGTGCCAGCAGTTTAGCAGGTAGCCACGAGCAGTACTTC. It codes for CASSLAGSHEQYF.

Of note for this clone: Other DNA variants within this sample encode the same CDR3. The chain uses TRBV19 and TRBJ1-5, with D perhaps TRBD1 (5 bases). The germline CDR1 and CDR2 sequences are LNHDA and SQIVND (reference sequence). The CDR3 length is 13 residues. V lost 4 bases, J lost 1 base, and 5 bases lay in between. The CDR3 region is CASSRQSNQPQHF. CDR3 nucleotide sequence: TGTGCCAGTAGTAGACAGAGCAATCAGCCCCAGCATTTT.

V and J are TRBV29-1 and TRBJ2-7; 7 bases line up with TRBD2. Germline V lookup: CDR1 SQVTM, CDR2 ANQGSEA. The ends lost 5 bases at V and 2 bases at J; junction bases unmatched: 9. The CDR3 consists of 14 residues. CDR3 DNA: TGCAGCGTTCATGGGGGGGTTCGCCCCTACGAGCAGTACTTC. Protein sequence: CSVHGGVRPYEQYF.

The chain uses TRBV11-1 and TRBJ1-2; D unclear. This CDR3 is built from 12 residues. Germline V gene sequence: CDR1 SGHAT, CDR2 FQDESV (reference sequence). The germline V and J ends were trimmed by 5 bases and 3 bases, with 7 bases remaining between them. The CDR3 here is CASSESDYGYTF. CDR3 DNA sequence: TGTGCCAGCAGCGAGTCGGACTATGGCTACACCTTC. The full variable domain, with the rest looked up from reference TRBV11-1 and TRBJ1-2, is EAEVAQSPRYKITEKSQAVAFWCDPISGHATLYWYRQILGQGPELLVQFQDESVVDDSQLPKDRFSAERLKGVDSTLKIQPAELGDSAMYLCASSESDYGYTFGSGTRLTVV.

The V call is TRBV5-4, the J call TRBJ2-1, with D perhaps TRBD2 (6 bases). Germline V gene data show CDR1 as SGHNT and CDR2 as YYREEE (reference sequence). CDR3 length equals 15 residues. Trimming removed 2 bases from V and 6 bases from J, with 15 bases in between. The CDR3 protein is CASSFIRGGGNEQFF. The CDR3 nucleotides are TGTGCCAGCAGCTTCATACGTGGGGGAGGCAATGAGCAGTTCTTC.

The rearrangement joins TRBV21-1 to TRBJ2-7; TRBD1, the table's D call, lacks a check against the DNA. TRBV21-1 is a known pseudogene. This CDR3 is 14 amino acids long. CDR3 sequence: CASSKAGREGEQYF. Written as DNA, the CDR3 is TGTGCCAGCAGCAAAGCGGGCAGGGAAGGCGAGCAGTACTTC.

This chain links TRBV19 with TRBJ2-5, with 7 bases fitting TRBD1. Trimming at V came to 3 bases and at J to 4 bases, leaving 5 bases not matched to a gene. This CDR3 region has 14 residues. Germline CDR1 reads LNHDA; CDR2 reads SQIVND (reference sequence). The DNA for the CDR3 is TGTGCCAGTAGTATTAGACAGGGCCGAGAGACCCAGTACTTC. Translation gives CASSIRQGRETQYF.

Only one count was recorded for this clone. The V and J genes are TRBV7-2 and TRBJ1-2; D remains ambiguous. The CDR3 is 15 residues long. Germline values: CDR1 SGHTA, CDR2 FQGNSA. V was pared by 3 bases and J by 2 bases, with 13 bases between. As DNA, the CDR3 is TGTGCCAGCAGCTTTTTGTCAGACTTGAACTATGGCTACACCTTC. This codes for CASSFLSDLNYGYTF. The full variable domain, in which reference TRBV7-2 and TRBJ1-2 provide the parts outside the CDR3, is GAGVSQSPSNKVTEKGKDVELRCDPISGHTALYWYRQSLGQGLEFLIYFQGNSAPDKSGLPSDRFSAERTGGSVSTLTIQRTQQEDSAVYLCASSFLSDLNYGYTFGSGTRLTVV.

The rearrangement joins TRBV5-1 to TRBJ1-4, with D possibly matching TRBD1 (5 bases). The CDR3 consists of 14 residues. Trimming pared 2 bases from V and 12 bases from J, leaving 17 bases between. Germline-derived CDR1 and CDR2 are SGHRS and YFSETQ. CDR3 sequence reads: CASSFLGPSGELFF. The DNA of the CDR3 is TGCGCCAGCAGCTTTCTCGGGCCCTCGGGGGAACTGTTTTTT.

This clone was observed a single time. CDR3 residues: CASSLTGGAETQYF. The CDR3 nucleotides are TGTGCCAGCAGCCTGACAGGGGGCGCAGAGACCCAGTACTTC. V usage is TRBV9 and J usage is TRBJ2-5, with 10 nucleotides matching TRBD1. The CDR3 covers 14 residues. Germline V gene sequence: CDR1 SGDLS, CDR2 YYNGEE. V lost 4 bases, J lost 4 bases, and 4 bases stayed unmatched.

The chain has TRBV7-9 and TRBJ1-1; no definite D call. The CDR3 runs to 13 residues. Germline V gene sequence: CDR1 SEHNR, CDR2 FQNEAQ (reference sequence). Trimming took off 4 bases at V and 0 bases at J, with 6 bases between the two ends. The CDR3 sequence is CASSSGMNTEAFF. DNA for the CDR3: TGTGCCAGCAGCTCCGGGATGAACACTGAAGCTTTCTTT.

The chain carries TRBV6-5 and TRBJ2-1; D may be TRBD2 (6 bases). This CDR3 is 14 amino acids long. CDR1 and CDR2 from the germline V gene are MNHEY and SVGAGI. V was clipped by 0 bases and J by 7 bases, with 10 bases between them. As DNA, the CDR3 is TGTGCCAGCAGTTACTCGGGGGGAATTAATGAGCAGTTCTTC. Translating gives CASSYSGGINEQFF.

This chain uses TRBV5-4 with TRBJ2-2; TRBD1 might be the D (6 bases). V lost 0 bases, J lost 0 bases, and 6 bases lay in between. The CDR3 is made up of 15 amino acids. The germline V gene encodes CDR1 SGHNT and CDR2 YYREEE (reference sequence). The CDR3 coding sequence is TGTGCCAGCAGCTTGGGGACAGCGAACACCGGGGAGCTGTTTTTT. It translates to CASSLGTANTGELFF.

The chain recombines TRBV7-9 with TRBJ2-7; no clear D. Per the germline V gene, CDR1 is SEHNR and CDR2 is FQNEAQ (reference sequence). With 3 bases removed from V and 6 bases from J, the gap between germline ends came to 12 bases. The CDR3 covers 13 residues. This CDR3 reads CASSFNMGSEQYF. CDR3 coding DNA: TGTGCCAGCAGCTTTAATATGGGCTCCGAGCAGTACTTC. The variable domain in full, completed from reference TRBV7-9 and TRBJ2-7, reads DTGVSQNPRHKITKRGQNVTFRCDPISEHNRLYWYRQTLGQGPEFLTYFQNEAQLEKSRLLSDRFSAERPKGSFSTLEIQRTEQGDSAMYLCASSFNMGSEQYFGPGTRLTVT.

This clone has just a few counts. The V gene is TRBV27, the J gene TRBJ1-5, with D uncertain. Germline CDR1 reads MNHEY; CDR2 reads SMNVEV (reference sequence). The length of the CDR3 is 16 residues. V was trimmed by 0 bases and J by 6 bases, leaving 15 bases between them. The DNA for the CDR3 is TGTGCCAGCAGTTTATCCTTGTCGGGGAGAGGTCAGCCCCAGCATTTT. Encoded protein: CASSLSLSGRGQPQHF.

The gene calls are TRBV30 and TRBJ2-5; D possibly corresponds to TRBD2 (5 bases). Germline CDR1 GTSNPN, CDR2 SVGIG (reference sequence). This CDR3 contains 9 residues. Between the trimmed V and J ends, which lost 8 bases and 6 bases, there was a span of 7 bases. Here the CDR3 reads CALGKTQYF. CDR3 DNA: TGTGCCCTCGGGAAGACCCAGTACTTC.

The sample holds a few counts of this clone. The chain links TRBV30 to TRBJ1-5, with D unclear. CDR1 and CDR2 from the germline V gene are GTSNPN and SVGIG (reference sequence). V was cut by 0 bases and J by 4 bases, with 10 bases left in between. CDR3 length: 14 residues. The chain's CDR3 is CAWSVSLGNQPQHF. The CDR3 DNA follows: TGTGCCTGGAGTGTCTCTCTCGGGAATCAGCCCCAGCATTTT.

The sample holds a few counts of this clone. In nucleotides, the CDR3 is TGTGCCAGCTCACCAATGGCGGGAGGAAACACCGGGGAGCTGTTTTTT. Protein sequence: CASSPMAGGNTGELFF. The V call is TRBV18, the J call TRBJ2-2, with 8 positions matching TRBD2. V lost 2 bases, J lost 2 bases, and 4 bases stayed unmatched. The CDR3 runs to 16 residues. Germline V CDR1 and CDR2: KGHSH, LQKENI.

The chain combines TRBV7-2 with TRBJ2-7, with TRBD1 identical over 8 bases. The CDR3 is 14 residues long. Per the germline V gene, CDR1 is SGHTA and CDR2 is FQGNSA. V was clipped by 3 bases and J by 5 bases; unmatched bases: 6. CDR3 DNA: TGTGCCAGCAGCTTGGCACAGGGGGTTCACGAGCAGTACTTC. Its protein is CASSLAQGVHEQYF.

The chain is built from TRBV29-1 and TRBJ2-5; D remains ambiguous. CDR3 length: 12 amino acids. Trimming removed 3 bases from V and 5 bases from J, with 10 bases in between. Germline lookup yields CDR1 SQVTM and CDR2 ANQGSEA. The chain's CDR3 is CSVDYNGETQYF. The CDR3 DNA is TGCAGCGTTGACTACAACGGGGAGACCCAGTACTTC. Full variable domain (remainder filled in from reference TRBV29-1 and TRBJ2-5): SAVISQKPSRDICQRGTSLTIQCQVDSQVTMMFWYRQQPGQSLTLIATANQGSEATYESGFVIDKFPISRPNLTFSTLTVSNMSPEDSSIYLCSVDYNGETQYFGPGTRLLVL.

The rearrangement links TRBV6-5 to TRBJ1-4, with TRBD1 identical over 9 bases. The germline V gene has CDR1 MNHEY and CDR2 SVGAGI. V was pared by 8 bases and J by 4 bases, with 8 bases of the junction left unmatched. There are 15 residues in the CDR3. CDR3 residues: CASRTGGNGNEKLFF. The CDR3 nucleotides are TGTGCCAGCCGCACAGGGGGCAACGGTAATGAAAAACTGTTTTTT.

The chain couples TRBV28 to TRBJ2-7, with 12 bases aligning to TRBD2. The length of the CDR3 is 16 residues. V shed 3 bases and J 2 bases; nucleotides not matched to a gene: 5. CDR1 and CDR2 from the germline V gene are MDHEN and SYDVKM. The CDR3 loop reads CASSLGLAGATYEQYF. CDR3 coding DNA: TGTGCCAGCAGTTTGGGACTAGCGGGCGCAACCTACGAGCAGTACTTC.

The chain combines TRBV21-1 with TRBJ1-1; TRBD1 is taken as the D call from the table, unchecked against the DNA. TRBV21-1 is a pseudogene locus. The CDR3 runs to 16 residues. The CDR3 here is CASSVLREEENTEAFF. The CDR3 DNA sequence: TGTGCCAGCAGCGTACTCAGGGAAGAGGAGAACACTGAAGCTTTCTTT.